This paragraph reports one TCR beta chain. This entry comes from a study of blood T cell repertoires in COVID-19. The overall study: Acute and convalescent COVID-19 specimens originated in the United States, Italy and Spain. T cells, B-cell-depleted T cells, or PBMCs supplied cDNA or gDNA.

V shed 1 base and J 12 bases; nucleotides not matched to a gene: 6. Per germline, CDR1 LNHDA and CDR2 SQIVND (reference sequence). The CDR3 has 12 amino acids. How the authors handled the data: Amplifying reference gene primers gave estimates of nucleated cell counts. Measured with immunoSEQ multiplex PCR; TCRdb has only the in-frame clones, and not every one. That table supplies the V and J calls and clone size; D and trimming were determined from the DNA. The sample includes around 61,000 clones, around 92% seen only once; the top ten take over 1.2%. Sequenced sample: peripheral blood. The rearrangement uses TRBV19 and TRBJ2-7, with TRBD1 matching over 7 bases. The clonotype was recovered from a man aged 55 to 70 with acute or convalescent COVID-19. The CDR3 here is CASSIGDRPLYF. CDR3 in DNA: TGTGCCAGTAGTATAGGGGACAGACCCCTGTACTTC. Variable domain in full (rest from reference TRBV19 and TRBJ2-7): DGGITQSPKYLFRKEGQNVTLSCEQNLNHDAMYWYRQDPGQGLRLIYYSQIVNDFQKGDIAEGYSVSREKKESFPLTVTSAQKNPTAFYLCASSIGDRPLYFGPGTRLTVT.